Listed here is a single TCR beta chain. Its specific antigen is unknown. Qualities for individual bases were not recorded, and no much larger clone is one base off. TCRbeta CDR3 regions were amplified from genomic DNA by means of the immunoSEQ Assay, a bias-controlled multiplex PCR. Per the original workflow: The number of nucleated cells in each sample was estimated from the amplification of reference gene primers within the assay. To quantify the absolute abundance of each unique TCRbeta CDR3 rearrangement, sequence reads were collapsed and filtered. For each sample, productive Simpson clonality was calculated by taking the square root of Simpson's diversity index across productive rearrangements. This immuneACCESS table, as held by TCRdb, lists in-frame sequences with V and J called but not all clones. Of the missing ones, under half trace to an unresolved V gene in checked studies; the others have no known cause. Clone size and the V and J calls come from that table; the DNA yielded D and trimming. The sample profile shows about 53,000 clones; about nine tenths of them were found once. The ten largest clones take up approximately 2.6% of the sample.

The data derive from a study of blood T cell repertoires in COVID-19 (dated by TCRdb to the early 2020s). Study-level background: The collaborator samples originated in the United States, Italy and Spain and spanned the acute and convalescent phases of COVID-19. The prospective study material was composed of cDNA or gDNA derived from T cells, B-cell-depleted T cells, or PBMCs. Samples were obtained from the ongoing ImmuneRACE study (first 160 participants) and from roughly 1,300 subjects provided by 6 global collaborators. The dataset comprised deeply sampled blood TCRbeta repertoires from subjects exposed to, actively infected with, or recovered from COVID-19. Sample metadata almost always included a de-identified subject ID, COVID-19 status, age in years and sex. The repertoires were released in a freely available public database intended as a resource for research on the immune response to SARS-CoV-2. Where HLA class I and class II types were available, the types were taken from metadata supplied by the sample provider, not from assay-based typing.

Summary of the overall study and its limitations: Clinical and demographic metadata were provided uncurated, with the amount varying by source and participant.

In the germline V gene, CDR1 corresponds to MNHEY and CDR2 to SVGEGT. V is cut back by 4 bases and J by 0 bases, with 7 bases in the junction unmatched. The cysteine opens and the phenylalanine closes a CDR3 of 17 amino acids. Only the CDR3 DNA stays, 51 bases, in frame from base 1. Each collaborating institution followed its own protocols to collect whole blood in K2EDTA tubes. For TCRbeta analysis, collaborator samples were shipped as frozen whole blood, as isolated PBMCs, or as DNA extracted from either sample type. Rearrangement joined TRBV6-2 or TRBV6-3 to TRBJ2-1; 9 junctional bases match TRBD2. This sequence was found in a man older than 75 with acute or convalescent COVID-19. What was sequenced was peripheral blood. The sequenced DNA: TGTGCCAGCAGTTCTGGACTAGCGAGGAGCTCCTACAATGAGCAGTTCTTC. Protein translation: CASSSGLARSSYNEQFF.